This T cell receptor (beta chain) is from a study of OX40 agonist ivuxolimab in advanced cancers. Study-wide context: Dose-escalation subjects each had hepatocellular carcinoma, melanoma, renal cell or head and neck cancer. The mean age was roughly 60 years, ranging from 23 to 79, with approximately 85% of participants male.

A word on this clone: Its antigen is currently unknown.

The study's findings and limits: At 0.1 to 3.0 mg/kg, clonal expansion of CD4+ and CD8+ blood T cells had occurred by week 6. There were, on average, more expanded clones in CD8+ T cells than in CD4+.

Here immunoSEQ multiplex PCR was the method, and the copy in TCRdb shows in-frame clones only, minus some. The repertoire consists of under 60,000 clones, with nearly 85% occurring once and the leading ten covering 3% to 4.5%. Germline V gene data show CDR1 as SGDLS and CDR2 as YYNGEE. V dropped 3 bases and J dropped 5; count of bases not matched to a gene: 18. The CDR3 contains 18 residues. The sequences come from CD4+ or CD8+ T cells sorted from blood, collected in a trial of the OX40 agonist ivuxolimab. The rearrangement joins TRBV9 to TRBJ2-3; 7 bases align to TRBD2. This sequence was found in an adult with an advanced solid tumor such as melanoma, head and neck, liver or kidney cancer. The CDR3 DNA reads TGTGCCAGCAGCGCCCCTTTGGGTTGGGACGGGGAGGGAGATACGCAGTATTTT. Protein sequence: CASSAPLGWDGEGDTQYF.